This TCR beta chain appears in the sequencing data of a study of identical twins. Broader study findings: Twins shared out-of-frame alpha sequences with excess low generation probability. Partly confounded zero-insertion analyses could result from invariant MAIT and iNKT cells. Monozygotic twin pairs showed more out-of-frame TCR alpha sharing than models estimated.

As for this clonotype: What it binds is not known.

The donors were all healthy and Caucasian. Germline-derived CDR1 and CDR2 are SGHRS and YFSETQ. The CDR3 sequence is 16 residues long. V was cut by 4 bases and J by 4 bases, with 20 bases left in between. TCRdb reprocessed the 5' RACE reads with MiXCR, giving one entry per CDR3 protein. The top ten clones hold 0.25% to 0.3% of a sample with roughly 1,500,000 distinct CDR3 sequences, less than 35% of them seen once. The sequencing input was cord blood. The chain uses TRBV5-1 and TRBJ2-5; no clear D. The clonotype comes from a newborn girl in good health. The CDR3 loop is CASSRNTIRSGETQYF. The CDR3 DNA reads TGCGCCAGCAGCAGAAACACCATAAGGTCAGGAGAGACCCAGTACTTC.